This is a list of T cell receptor beta chains from one sample in a study of OX40 agonist ivuxolimab in advanced cancers. Measured with immunoSEQ multiplex PCR; TCRdb has only the in-frame clones, and not every one. The profile shows about 84,000 clones, around nine tenths of them singletons. The sequencing used CD4+ or CD8+ T cells sorted from blood, collected in a trial of the OX40 agonist ivuxolimab. All receptors derive from an adult with an advanced solid tumor such as melanoma, head and neck, liver or kidney cancer. CDR3s include the opening cysteine and the closing phenylalanine or tryptophan. D genes are given only for firm matches. Size values are once, few and many counts, or a class for expanded clones, and some rows have none.

. . TRBJ2-5 TRBV29-1 CSVRVTGQETQYF TGCAGCGTTAGAGTCACAGGGCAGGAGACCCAGTACTTC
. . TRBJ1-5 TRBV19 CASSIRYSNQPQHF TGTGCCAGTAGTATCAGGTATAGCAATCAGCCCCAGCATTTT
. once TRBJ1-5 TRBV11-2 CASSPDPTSNQPQHF TGTGCCAGCAGCCCTGACCCTACTAGCAATCAGCCCCAGCATTTT
. once TRBJ1-5 TRBV28 CASSLRSGRNQPQHF TGTGCCAGCAGTTTAAGGTCAGGGCGCAATCAGCCCCAGCATTTT
. . TRBJ2-7 TRBV18 CASSGVTAYEQYF TGTGCCAGCTCAGGGGTTACGGCCTACGAGCAGTACTTC
. . TRBJ2-3 TRBV15 CATSRVLLTDTQYF TGTGCCACCAGCAGAGTTCTATTGACAGATACGCAGTATTTT
TRBD1 . TRBJ1-6 TRBV30 CAWSDRQGMSYNSPLHF TGTGCCTGGAGCGATCGACAGGGAATGTCCTATAATTCACCCCTCCACTTT
. . TRBJ2-1 TRBV9 CASSVGTADNEQFF TGTGCCAGCAGCGTAGGGACAGCTGACAATGAGCAGTTCTTC
. . TRBJ1-4 TRBV10-1 CASSPGQMVEKLFF TGCGCCAGCAGTCCGGGGCAGATGGTTGAAAAACTGTTTTTT
TRBD1 . TRBJ2-3 TRBV9 CASSLTTGGTPDTQYF TGTGCCAGCAGCCTGACAACAGGGGGAACCCCAGATACGCAGTATTTT
. . TRBJ2-2 TRBV7-2 CASSLLTGELFF TGTGCCAGCAGCTTACTCACCGGGGAGCTGTTTTTT
. . TRBJ1-1 TRBV18 CASSPGLDTEAFF TGTGCCAGCTCACCAGGCCTCGACACTGAAGCTTTCTTT
. few TRBJ2-6 TRBV30 CAWEGKGTGANVLTF TGTGCCTGGGAAGGGAAGGGAACTGGGGCCAACGTCCTGACTTTC
. . TRBJ2-7 TRBV27 CASSFWGREQYF TGTGCCAGCAGTTTCTGGGGGAGGGAGCAGTACTTC
. . TRBJ1-1 TRBV20-1 CSASWYTEAFF TGCAGTGCTAGTTGGTACACTGAAGCTTTCTTT
TRBD2 . TRBJ2-7 TRBV11-3 CASSFTGGLGEQYF TGTGCCAGCAGCTTCACGGGGGGACTGGGCGAGCAGTACTTC
. once TRBJ1-5 TRBV28 CASSLRDFSNQPQHF TGTGCCAGCAGTCTACGGGATTTCAGCAATCAGCCCCAGCATTTT
TRBD2 . TRBJ2-5 TRBV18 CASSPTAGEVTQYF TGTGCCAGCTCACCCACAGCGGGAGAGGTGACCCAGTACTTC
TRBD1 few TRBJ2-3 TRBV7-2 CASSPRQGYTDTQYF TGTGCCAGCAGCCCCCGACAGGGGTACACAGATACGCAGTATTTT
TRBD1 . TRBJ1-2 TRBV28 CASSLGAGGYGYTF TGTGCCAGCAGTTTAGGGGCAGGGGGCTATGGCTACACCTTC
TRBD2 . TRBJ2-1 TRBV18 CASSPPRTSGDNEQFF TGTGCCAGCTCCCCCCCCCGGACTAGCGGGGACAATGAGCAGTTCTTC
. . TRBJ2-3 TRBV7-2 CASSLTGGGLITDTQYF TGTGCCAGCAGCTTAACCGGCGGCGGCCTTATCACAGATACGCAGTATTTT
. . TRBJ2-3 TRBV10-1 CASSGVVDTQYF TGCGCCAGCAGTGGGGTCGTGGATACGCAGTATTTT
. few TRBJ2-1 TRBV11-3 CASSLDSGSYNEQFF TGTGCCAGCAGCTTAGATAGTGGCTCCTACAATGAGCAGTTCTTC
. . TRBJ1-5 TRBV18 CASCGGAGALCQPQHF TGTGCCAGCTGCGGAGGCGCGGGGGCCCTCTGCCAGCCCCAGCATTTT
TRBD1 . TRBJ1-4 TRBV28 CASSLWDRGWKLFF TGTGCCAGCAGTTTATGGGACAGGGGGTGGAAACTGTTTTTT
. . TRBJ2-1 TRBV15 CATSRDFEPNNEQFF TGTGCCACCAGCAGAGATTTCGAACCAAACAATGAGCAGTTCTTC
TRBD2 . TRBJ2-7 TRBV2 CASRGTSVPYEQYF TGTGCCAGCAGGGGGACTAGCGTACCCTACGAGCAGTACTTC
. . TRBJ2-5 TRBV5-6 CASSSHLRGFQETQYF TGTGCCAGCAGCTCCCACCTGAGGGGTTTCCAAGAGACCCAGTACTTC
. . TRBJ2-2 TRBV30 CAWSRDSHTGELFF TGTGCCTGGAGTCGGGACTCACACACCGGGGAGCTGTTTTTT
. . TRBJ1-5 TRBV19 CASSPLRDYSNQPQHF TGTGCCAGTAGCCCTCTCCGGGATTATAGCAATCAGCCCCAGCATTTT
. . TRBJ1-4 TRBV7-2 CASSFKGGKLFF TGTGCCAGCAGCTTTAAGGGAGGAAAACTGTTTTTT
. . TRBJ1-5 TRBV4-3 CASSQEWRQSNQPQHF TGCGCCAGCAGCCAAGAATGGAGGCAGAGCAATCAGCCCCAGCATTTT
TRBD1 few TRBJ1-2 TRBV6-6 CASSAETGARGYTF TGTGCCAGCAGTGCCGAGACAGGGGCGCGTGGCTACACCTTC
. . TRBJ2-1 TRBV18 CASSPRRSSSYNEQFF TGTGCCAGCTCACCGAGGCGAAGTAGCTCCTACAATGAGCAGTTCTTC
. . TRBJ1-5 TRBV19 CASRQDSNQPQHF TGTGCCAGTAGACAGGACAGCAATCAGCCCCAGCATTTT
. . TRBJ2-7 TRBV11-3 CASTGAGGPLGEQYF TGTGCCAGCACAGGGGCGGGCGGGCCGTTAGGCGAGCAGTACTTC
. once TRBJ2-7 TRBV15 CATSRDTVDYEQYF TGTGCCACCAGCAGAGACACGGTGGACTACGAGCAGTACTTC
. . TRBJ1-1 TRBV19 CASSPGGGRWTEAFF TGTGCCAGTAGTCCCGGCGGGGGTCGGTGGACTGAAGCTTTCTTT
. . TRBJ1-1 TRBV28 CASSPLMNTEAFF TGTGCCAGCAGTCCACTAATGAACACTGAAGCTTTCTTT
. . TRBJ2-1 TRBV28 CASRDLNEQFF TGTGCCAGCCGGGACTTAAATGAGCAGTTCTTC
TRBD1 few TRBJ1-5 TRBV9 CASSGTQGQPQHF TGTGCCAGCAGCGGAACACAGGGGCAGCCCCAGCATTTT
. . TRBJ2-7 TRBV10-3 CAIGREETSYEQYF TGTGCCATCGGAAGGGAGGAGACCTCCTACGAGCAGTACTTC
. . TRBJ2-4 TRBV30 CAWSHDRQAKNIQYF TGTGCCTGGAGTCATGATCGACAAGCCAAAAACATTCAGTACTTC
. . TRBJ1-1 TRBV19 CASSIQLGTEAFF TGTGCCAGTAGTATTCAGTTGGGTACTGAAGCTTTCTTT
. once TRBJ2-2 TRBV9 CASSVAGEPNTGELFF TGTGCCAGCAGCGTAGCAGGAGAGCCAAACACCGGGGAGCTGTTTTTT
. . TRBJ1-2 TRBV5-1 CASSGDGGPYGYTF TGCGCCAGCAGCGGGGATGGGGGCCCCTATGGCTACACCTTC
. . TRBJ2-3 TRBV6-6 CASSYLTDTQYF TGTGCCAGCAGTTACCTCACAGATACGCAGTATTTT
TRBD1 . TRBJ2-7 TRBV2 CASYDRGQYEQYF TGTGCCAGTTACGACAGGGGGCAATACGAGCAGTACTTC
TRBD1 few TRBJ1-6 TRBV11-3 CASSLGTGNSPLHF TGTGCCAGCAGCTTGGGGACAGGGAATTCACCCCTCCACTTT
. . TRBJ1-2 TRBV19 CASSSPDIHYGYTF TGTGCCAGTAGTAGCCCGGACATCCACTATGGCTACACCTTC